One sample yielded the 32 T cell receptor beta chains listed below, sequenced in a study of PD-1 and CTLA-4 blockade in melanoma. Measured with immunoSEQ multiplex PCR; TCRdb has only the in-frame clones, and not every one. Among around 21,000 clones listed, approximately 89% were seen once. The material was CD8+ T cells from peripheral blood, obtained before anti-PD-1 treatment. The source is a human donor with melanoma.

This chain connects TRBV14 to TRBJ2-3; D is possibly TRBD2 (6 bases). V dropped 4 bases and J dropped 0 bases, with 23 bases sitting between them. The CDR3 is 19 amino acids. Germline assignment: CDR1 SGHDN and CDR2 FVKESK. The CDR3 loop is CASSRRWTISGGSTDTQYF. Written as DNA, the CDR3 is TGTGCCAGCAGCCGAAGGTGGACCATCTCCGGGGGAAGCACAGATACGCAGTATTTT.

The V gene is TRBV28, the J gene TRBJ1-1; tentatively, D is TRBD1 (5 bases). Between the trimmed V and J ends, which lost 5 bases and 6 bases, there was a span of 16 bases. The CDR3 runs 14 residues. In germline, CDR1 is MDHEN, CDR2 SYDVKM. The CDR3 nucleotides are TGTGCCAGCAGTCTCTCCTCGGGACGGGCTGAAGCTTTCTTT. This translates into CASSLSSGRAEAFF.

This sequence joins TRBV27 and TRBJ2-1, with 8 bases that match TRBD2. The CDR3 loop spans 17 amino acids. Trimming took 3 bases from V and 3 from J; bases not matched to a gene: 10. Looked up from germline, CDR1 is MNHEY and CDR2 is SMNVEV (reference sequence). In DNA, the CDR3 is TGTGCCAGCAGTTTTGTTGCGCTAAGCGGGAGCTACAATGAGCAGTTCTTC. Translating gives CASSFVALSGSYNEQFF.

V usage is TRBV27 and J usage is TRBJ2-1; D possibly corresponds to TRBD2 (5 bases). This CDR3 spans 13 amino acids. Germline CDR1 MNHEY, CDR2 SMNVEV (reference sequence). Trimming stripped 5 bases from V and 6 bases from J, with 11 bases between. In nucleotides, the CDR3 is TGTGCCAGCAGTGCCCCGAGCGGCAATGAGCAGTTCTTC. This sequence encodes CASSAPSGNEQFF.

CDR3 sequence (DNA): TGTGCCAGCACCCTCGGGGTAATCACTGAAGCTTTCTTT. This translates into CASTLGVITEAFF. V gene TRBV28 combines with J gene TRBJ1-1, with D unresolved. CDR1 and CDR2 (germline): MDHEN, SYDVKM. V dropped 7 bases and J dropped 4 bases, with 13 bases sitting between them. This CDR3 is built from 13 residues.

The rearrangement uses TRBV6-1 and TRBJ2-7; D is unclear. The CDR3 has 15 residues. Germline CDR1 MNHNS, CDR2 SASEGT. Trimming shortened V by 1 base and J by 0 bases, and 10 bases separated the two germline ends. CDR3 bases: TGTGCCAGCAGTGAAGGGGGATATGGCTCCTACGAGCAGTACTTC. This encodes CASSEGGYGSYEQYF.

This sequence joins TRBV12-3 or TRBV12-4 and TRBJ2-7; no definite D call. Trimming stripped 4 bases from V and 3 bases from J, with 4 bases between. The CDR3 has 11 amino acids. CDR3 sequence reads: CASSYDYEQYF. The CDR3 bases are TGTGCCAGCAGTTATGACTACGAGCAGTACTTC.

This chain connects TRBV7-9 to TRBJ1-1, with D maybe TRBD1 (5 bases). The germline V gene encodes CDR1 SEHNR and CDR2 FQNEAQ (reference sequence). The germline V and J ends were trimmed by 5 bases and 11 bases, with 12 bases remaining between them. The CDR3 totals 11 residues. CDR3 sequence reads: CASSPGPRAFF. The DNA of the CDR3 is TGTGCCAGCAGCCCGGGACCTAGGGCTTTCTTT.

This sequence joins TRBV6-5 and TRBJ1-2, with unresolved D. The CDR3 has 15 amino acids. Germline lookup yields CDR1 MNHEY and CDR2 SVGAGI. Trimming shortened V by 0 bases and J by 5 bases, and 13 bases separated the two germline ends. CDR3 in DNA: TGTGCCAGCAGTTACTCGCCAGGCGATCCATATGGCTACACCTTC. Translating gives CASSYSPGDPYGYTF.

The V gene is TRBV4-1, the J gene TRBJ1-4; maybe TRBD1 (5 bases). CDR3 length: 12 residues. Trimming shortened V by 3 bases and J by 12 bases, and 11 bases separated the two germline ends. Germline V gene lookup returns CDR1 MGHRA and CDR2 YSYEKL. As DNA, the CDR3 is TGCGCCAGCAGCCAGGTTCCGGGGGAACTGTTTTTT. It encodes CASSQVPGELFF.

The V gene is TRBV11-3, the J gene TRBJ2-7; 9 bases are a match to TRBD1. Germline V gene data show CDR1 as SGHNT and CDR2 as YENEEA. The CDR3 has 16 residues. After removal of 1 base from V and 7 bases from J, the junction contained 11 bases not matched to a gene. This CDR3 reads CASSLVPGQGMDEQYF. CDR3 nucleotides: TGTGCCAGCAGCTTAGTGCCGGGACAGGGTATGGATGAGCAGTACTTC.

CDR3: CASSIRSFGGTSPLHF. Written as DNA, the CDR3 is TGTGCCAGTAGTATAAGGAGTTTTGGGGGCACTTCACCCCTCCACTTT. V gene TRBV19 combines with J gene TRBJ1-6; a weak D match, TRBD1 (6 bases). The germline gives CDR1 LNHDA, CDR2 SQIVND (reference sequence). The CDR3 is made up of 16 amino acids. V dropped 2 bases and J dropped 9 bases, with 17 bases sitting between them.

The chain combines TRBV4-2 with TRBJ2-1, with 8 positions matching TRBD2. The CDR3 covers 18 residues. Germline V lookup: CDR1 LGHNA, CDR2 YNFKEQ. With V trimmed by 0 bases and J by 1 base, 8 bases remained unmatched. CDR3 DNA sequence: TGTGCCAGCAGCCAAGAGTGGGATAGCGGGATGTCCTACAATGAGCAGTTCTTC. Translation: CASSQEWDSGMSYNEQFF.

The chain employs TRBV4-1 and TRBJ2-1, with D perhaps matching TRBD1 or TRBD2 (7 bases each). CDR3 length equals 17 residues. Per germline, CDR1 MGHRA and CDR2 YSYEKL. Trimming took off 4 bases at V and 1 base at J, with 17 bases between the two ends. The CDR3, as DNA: TGCGCCAGCAGCCCAAGCAGGGGGGGTGGTTCCTACAATGAGCAGTTCTTC. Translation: CASSPSRGGGSYNEQFF.

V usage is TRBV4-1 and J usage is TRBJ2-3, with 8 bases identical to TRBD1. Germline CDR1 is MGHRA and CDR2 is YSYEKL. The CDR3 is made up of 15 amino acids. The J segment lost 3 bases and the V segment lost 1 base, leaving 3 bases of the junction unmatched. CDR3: CASSQGQGLTDTQYF. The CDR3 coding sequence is TGCGCCAGCAGCCAAGGACAGGGGCTTACAGATACGCAGTATTTT.

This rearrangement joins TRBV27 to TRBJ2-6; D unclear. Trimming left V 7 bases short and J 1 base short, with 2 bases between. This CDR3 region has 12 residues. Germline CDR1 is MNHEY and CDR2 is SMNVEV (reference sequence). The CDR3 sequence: CASKSGANVLTF. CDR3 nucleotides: TGTGCCAGCAAATCTGGGGCCAACGTCCTGACTTTC.

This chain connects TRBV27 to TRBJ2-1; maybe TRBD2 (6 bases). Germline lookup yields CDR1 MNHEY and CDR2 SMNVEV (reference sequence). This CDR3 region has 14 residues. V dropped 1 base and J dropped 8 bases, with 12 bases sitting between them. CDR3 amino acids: CASSLYLGGDEQFF. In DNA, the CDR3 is TGTGCCAGCAGTTTATATCTGGGCGGGGATGAGCAGTTCTTC.

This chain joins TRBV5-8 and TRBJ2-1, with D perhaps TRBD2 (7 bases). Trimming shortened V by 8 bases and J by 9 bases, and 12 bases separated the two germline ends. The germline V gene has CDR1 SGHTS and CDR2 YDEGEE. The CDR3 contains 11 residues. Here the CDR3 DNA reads TGTGCCAGTCCCGGGGGGCCTGAGCAGTTCTTC. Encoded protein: CASPGGPEQFF.

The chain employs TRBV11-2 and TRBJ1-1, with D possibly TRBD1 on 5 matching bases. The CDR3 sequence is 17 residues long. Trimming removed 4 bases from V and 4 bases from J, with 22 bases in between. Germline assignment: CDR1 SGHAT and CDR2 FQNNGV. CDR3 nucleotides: TGTGCCAGCAGCTCAAACTCGGCGAGGATAGGGACCACTGAAGCTTTCTTT. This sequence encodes CASSSNSARIGTTEAFF.

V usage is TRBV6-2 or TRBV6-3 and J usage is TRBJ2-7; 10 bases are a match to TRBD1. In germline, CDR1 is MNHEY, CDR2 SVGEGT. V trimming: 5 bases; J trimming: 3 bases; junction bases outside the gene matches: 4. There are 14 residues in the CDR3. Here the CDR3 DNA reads TGTGCCAGCAGTCTCCGGGACAGGGGCTACGAGCAGTACTTC. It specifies CASSLRDRGYEQYF.

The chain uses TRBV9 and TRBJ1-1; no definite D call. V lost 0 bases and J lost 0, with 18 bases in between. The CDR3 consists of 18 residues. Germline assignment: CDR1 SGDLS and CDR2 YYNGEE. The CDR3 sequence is CASSVVGSQIGMNTEAFF. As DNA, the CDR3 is TGTGCCAGCAGCGTAGTTGGGTCACAGATAGGGATGAACACTGAAGCTTTCTTT.

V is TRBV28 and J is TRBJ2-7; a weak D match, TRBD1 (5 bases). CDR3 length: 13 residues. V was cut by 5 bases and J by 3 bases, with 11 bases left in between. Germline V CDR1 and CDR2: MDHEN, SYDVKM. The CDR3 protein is CASSPRQIYEQYF. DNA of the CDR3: TGTGCCAGCAGTCCCCGACAGATCTACGAGCAGTACTTC.

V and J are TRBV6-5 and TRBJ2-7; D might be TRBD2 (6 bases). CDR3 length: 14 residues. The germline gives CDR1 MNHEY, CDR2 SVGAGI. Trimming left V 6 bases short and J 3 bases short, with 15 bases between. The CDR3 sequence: CASSIGGTYYEQYF. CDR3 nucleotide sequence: TGTGCCAGCAGCATCGGGGGAACTTACTACGAGCAGTACTTC.

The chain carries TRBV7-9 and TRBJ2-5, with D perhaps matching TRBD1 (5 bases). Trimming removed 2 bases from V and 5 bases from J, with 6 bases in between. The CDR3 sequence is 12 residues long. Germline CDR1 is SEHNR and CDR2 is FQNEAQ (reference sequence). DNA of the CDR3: TGTGCCAGCAGCTTATCAGGGGAGACCCAGTACTTC. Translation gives CASSLSGETQYF.

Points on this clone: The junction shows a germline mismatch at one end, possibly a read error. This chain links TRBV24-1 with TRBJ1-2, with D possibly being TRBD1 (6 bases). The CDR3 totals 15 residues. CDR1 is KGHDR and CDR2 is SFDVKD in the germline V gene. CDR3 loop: CATSDPKTGHYRYTF. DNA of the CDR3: TGTGCCACCAGTGACCCGAAGACAGGACACTATCGCTACACCTTC.

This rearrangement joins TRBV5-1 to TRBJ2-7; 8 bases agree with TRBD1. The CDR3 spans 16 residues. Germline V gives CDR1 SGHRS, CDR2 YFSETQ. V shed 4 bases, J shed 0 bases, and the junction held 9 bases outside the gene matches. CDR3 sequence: CASSKTGQVNSYEQYF. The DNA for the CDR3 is TGCGCCAGCAGCAAAACGGGACAGGTAAACTCCTACGAGCAGTACTTC. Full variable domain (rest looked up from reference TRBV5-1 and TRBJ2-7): KAGVTQTPRYLIKTRGQQVTLSCSPISGHRSVSWYQQTPGQGLQFLFEYFSETQRNKGNFPGRFSGRQFSNSRSEMNVSTLELGDSALYLCASSKTGQVNSYEQYFGPGTRLTVT.

Here the CDR3 DNA reads TGTGCCAGCAGCACACGGGACGGCGGGGAGGGTGGCTACACCTTC. It yields the protein CASSTRDGGEGGYTF. The V gene is TRBV13, the J gene TRBJ1-2, with TRBD1 as a possible D gene (5 bases). Deletions cut 5 bases from V and 7 bases from J, with 20 bases between. This CDR3 has 15 amino acids. Germline lookup yields CDR1 PRHDT and CDR2 FYEKMQ (reference sequence).

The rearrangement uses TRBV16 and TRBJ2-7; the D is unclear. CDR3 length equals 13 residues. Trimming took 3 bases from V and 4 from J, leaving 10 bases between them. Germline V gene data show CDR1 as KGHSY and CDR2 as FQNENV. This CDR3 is CASSHQVGYEQYF. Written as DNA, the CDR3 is TGTGCCAGCAGCCACCAGGTGGGATACGAGCAGTACTTC.

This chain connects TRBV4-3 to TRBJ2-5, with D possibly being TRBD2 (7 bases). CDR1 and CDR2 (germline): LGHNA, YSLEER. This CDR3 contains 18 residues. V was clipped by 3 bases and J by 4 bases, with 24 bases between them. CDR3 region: CASSQAPSWGGRGETQYF. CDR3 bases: TGCGCCAGCAGCCAGGCCCCATCGTGGGGGGGCCGGGGAGAGACCCAGTACTTC.

The CDR3 spells CASSPGSAYEQYF. In DNA form, the CDR3 reads TGTGCCAGCAGCCCGGGGTCTGCCTACGAGCAGTACTTC. The chain recombines TRBV28 with TRBJ2-7; D perhaps matches TRBD2 (5 bases). CDR1 and CDR2 from the germline V gene are MDHEN and SYDVKM. This CDR3 is 13 amino acids long. V lost 6 bases and J lost 2, with 11 bases in between.

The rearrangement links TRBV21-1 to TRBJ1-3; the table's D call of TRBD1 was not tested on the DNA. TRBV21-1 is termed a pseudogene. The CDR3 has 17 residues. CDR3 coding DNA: TGTGCCAGCAGCATCCGTACAAACAGGGTAGGGGGAAACACCATATATTTT. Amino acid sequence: CASSIRTNRVGGNTIYF.

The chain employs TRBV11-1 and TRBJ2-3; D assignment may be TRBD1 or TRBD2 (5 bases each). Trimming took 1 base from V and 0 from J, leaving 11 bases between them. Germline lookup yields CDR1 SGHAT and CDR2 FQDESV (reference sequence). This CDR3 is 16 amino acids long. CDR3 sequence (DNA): TGTGCCAGCAGCTTAGTAAACGGGGCCAGCACAGATACGCAGTATTTT. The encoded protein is CASSLVNGASTDTQYF.